This entry concerns a single T cell receptor beta chain. The antigen is undetermined. This record comes from a study of cytomegalovirus exposure and HLA in healthy donors. Amplification used 60 Vbeta primers and 13 Jbeta primers. Repertoires were generated with immunoSEQ multiplex PCR, while TCRdb's copy carries only in-frame clones and drops some. The repertoire consists of some 200,000 clones, with about 90% occurring once and the leading ten covering around 0.21%. Trimming pared 5 bases from V and 11 bases from J, leaving 10 bases between. The CDR3 extends over 11 amino acids. The V gene's germline CDR1 is SNHLY and CDR2 FYNNEI. Study-level findings and limits: Cytomegalovirus status was reportedly diagnosed by the classifier with high sensitivity and specificity.

This rearrangement joins TRBV2 to TRBJ1-3, with D possibly matching TRBD1 (6 bases). Sequences were obtained from PBMCs. This TCR was recovered from a girl in the first two years of life in good health and CMV-seronegative. The CDR3 loop is CASSTGSAIYF. Here the CDR3 DNA reads TGTGCCAGCAGTACAGGGTCCGCCATATATTTT.